These 25 T cell receptor beta chains came from one sample sequenced in a study of early T cells in non-severe SARS-CoV-2 infection. Via MiXCR, TCRdb re-called the 5' RACE reads, giving one row per CDR3 protein. This sample has about 45,000 distinct CDR3 sequences, with 11% found just once. Source material: whole blood. These receptors all stem from an adult who was a healthcare worker with PCR-confirmed SARS-CoV-2 infection or an uninfected control (not recorded which).

This clonotype was counted many times. The V gene is TRBV7-2, the J gene TRBJ2-5, with a tentative D call TRBD2 (6 bases). The CDR3 loop spans 16 amino acids. Germline-derived CDR1 and CDR2 are SGHTA and FQGNSA. V lost 3 bases and J 1 base, leaving 15 bases between the germline ends. The CDR3 here is CASSLRGASAQETQYF. The CDR3 DNA is TGTGCCAGCAGCTTGCGCGGGGCTAGCGCCCAAGAGACCCAGTACTTC.

The chain employs TRBV10-2 and TRBJ2-1; 7 positions match TRBD1. In germline, CDR1 is WSHSY, CDR2 SAAADI. V trimming: 4 bases; J trimming: 4 bases; junction bases outside the gene matches: 4. The CDR3 loop spans 14 amino acids. This CDR3 is CASSVTGFYNEQFF. CDR3 DNA: TGCGCCAGCAGTGTGACAGGGTTTTACAATGAGCAGTTCTTC.

This clonotype has ten or more counts. The V and J genes are TRBV20-1 and TRBJ2-4; tentatively, D is TRBD2 (7 bases). CDR3 length: 15 amino acids. CDR1 is DFQATT, CDR2 SNEGSKA, per germline (reference sequence). The V and J ends lost 6 bases and 1 base respectively, with 16 bases between them. CDR3: CSAPLGGAAKNIQYF. The CDR3 DNA is TGCAGTGCCCCACTTGGGGGGGCGGCCAAAAACATTCAGTACTTC.

The chain has TRBV10-3 and TRBJ1-2; D is ambiguous. This CDR3 is built from 14 residues. Looked up from germline, CDR1 is ENHRY and CDR2 is SYGVKD. Trimming left V 4 bases short and J 5 bases short, with 14 bases between. The CDR3: CAISVTESGYGYTF. The CDR3 DNA sequence: TGTGCCATCAGTGTAACGGAAAGCGGATATGGCTACACCTTC.

This clonotype was counted only a few times. The chain employs TRBV7-2 and TRBJ2-4; 10 bases line up with TRBD2. The germline CDR1 and CDR2 sequences are SGHTA and FQGNSA. The CDR3 is made up of 16 amino acids. V shed 1 base, J shed 0 bases, and the junction held 0 bases outside the gene matches. In nucleotides, the CDR3 is TGTGCCAGCAGCTTAGGACTAGCGGGAGCCAAAAACATTCAGTACTTC. Its protein product is CASSLGLAGAKNIQYF.

This clonotype has a count of ten or more. The chain joins TRBV20-1 to TRBJ2-5; the D is unclear. CDR1 and CDR2 from the germline V gene are DFQATT and SNEGSKA (reference sequence). The CDR3 sequence is 11 residues long. V gave up 3 bases and J gave up 2 bases, with 4 bases separating them. CDR3 loop: CSASLQETQYF. In DNA form, the CDR3 reads TGCAGTGCTAGTCTTCAAGAGACCCAGTACTTC.

This clonotype was counted many times. The CDR3 bases are TGTGCCAGCAGATTGACACCAAGTAGGGGTCCCGGGGAGCTGTTTTTT. The encoded protein is CASRLTPSRGPGELFF. The chain employs TRBV5-4 and TRBJ2-2, with TRBD1 as a possible D gene (5 bases). Germline V CDR1 and CDR2: SGHNT, YYREEE (reference sequence). Trimming removed 5 bases from V and 6 bases from J, with 20 bases in between. The CDR3 runs to 16 residues.

This clonotype was observed a few times. The chain combines TRBV12-3 or TRBV12-4 with TRBJ2-7; D might be TRBD2 (5 bases). The length of the CDR3 is 12 residues. V was cut by 7 bases and J by 4 bases, with 11 bases left in between. CDR3 amino acids: CASTDPGYEQYF. The CDR3 bases are TGTGCCAGCACCGACCCGGGGTACGAGCAGTACTTC.

This clonotype was seen many times. The genes are TRBV5-1 and TRBJ1-4; TRBD1 is a possible D gene (5 bases). Germline CDR1 reads SGHRS; CDR2 reads YFSETQ. CDR3 length equals 15 residues. V lost 0 bases and J 6 bases, leaving 12 bases between the germline ends. The CDR3 here is CASSLVAGVDEKLFF. CDR3 nucleotide sequence: TGCGCCAGCAGCTTGGTCGCGGGGGTGGATGAAAAACTGTTTTTT.

The rearrangement joins TRBV12-3 or TRBV12-4 to TRBJ1-5; 9 nucleotides match TRBD1. The CDR3 runs to 14 residues. The V and J ends lost 5 bases and 10 bases, in that order; junction bases with no gene match: 9. The CDR3: CASSPGTGQRPQHF. CDR3 in DNA: TGTGCCAGCAGTCCCGGGACAGGGCAACGCCCCCAGCATTTT.

This clonotype was seen only a few times. This CDR3 is CASSMTQETQYF. The CDR3 DNA follows: TGTGCCAGTAGTATGACCCAAGAGACCCAGTACTTC. J is TRBJ2-5 and V is TRBV19, with D unclear. Trimming removed 3 bases from V and 1 base from J, with 3 bases in between. The CDR3 spans 12 residues. Germline V gives CDR1 LNHDA, CDR2 SQIVND (reference sequence).

This clonotype has at least ten counts. The rearrangement joins TRBV12-3 or TRBV12-4 to TRBJ2-4; TRBD1 matches 10 bases. Trimming took 5 bases from V and 8 from J; bases not matched to a gene: 15. The CDR3 is 17 residues long. For the CDR3, the DNA is TGTGCCAGCAGTCTTCGCGATCGGGACAGGGGTTCGGACATTCAGTACTTC. It specifies CASSLRDRDRGSDIQYF.

This clonotype was observed at least ten times. CDR3 DNA sequence: TGTGCCAGCAGCCTTATTAGCGGGAAGGGCTACAATGAGCAGTTCTTC. It codes for CASSLISGKGYNEQFF. The rearrangement links TRBV4-2 to TRBJ2-1, with TRBD2 identical over 8 bases. The V gene's germline CDR1 is LGHNA and CDR2 YNFKEQ. This CDR3 comprises 16 residues. J lost 3 bases, V lost 4 bases, and 8 bases had no gene match.

This rearrangement joins TRBV7-2 to TRBJ2-3; 11 bases align to TRBD2. The CDR3 is 16 residues long. CDR1 and CDR2 (germline): SGHTA, FQGNSA. Trimming at V came to 6 bases and at J to 5 bases, leaving 10 bases not matched to a gene. The CDR3 sequence is CASRILAGEVRDTQYF. CDR3 coding DNA: TGTGCCAGCAGGATACTAGCGGGAGAAGTGAGAGATACGCAGTATTTT.

In its sample, this clonotype was seen a few times. The V and J genes are TRBV20-1 and TRBJ2-7; the D gene is possibly TRBD2 (5 bases). Germline-derived CDR1 and CDR2 are DFQATT and SNEGSKA (reference sequence). The V and J ends lost 6 bases and 6 bases respectively, with 12 bases between them. The CDR3 is 11 residues long. As DNA, the CDR3 is TGCAGTGCCTGGGAGTCGGGCGAGCAGTACTTC. Protein: CSAWESGEQYF.

The chain carries TRBV28 and TRBJ2-3; D gene ambiguous. Germline V CDR1 and CDR2: MDHEN, SYDVKM. V was clipped by 3 bases and J by 6 bases, with 7 bases between them. The CDR3 has 12 residues. CDR3 sequence: CASSFQRDTQYF. As DNA, the CDR3 is TGTGCCAGCAGTTTCCAGAGGGATACGCAGTATTTT.

This clonotype has more than one count but fewer than ten. This chain joins TRBV6-2 or TRBV6-3 and TRBJ2-7; D remains unclear. The CDR3 consists of 16 residues. CDR1 and CDR2 from the germline V gene are MNHEY and SVGEGT. Trimming took off 0 bases at V and 2 bases at J, with 14 bases between the two ends. DNA of the CDR3: TGTGCCAGCAGTTACTCGATGACGCTGGGTGCCTACGAGCAGTACTTC. Its protein is CASSYSMTLGAYEQYF.

This clonotype was counted many times. This chain joins TRBV7-2 and TRBJ2-1, with D maybe TRBD2 (6 bases). Trimming removed 2 bases at V and 3 bases at J, with 14 bases between. Germline lookup yields CDR1 SGHTA and CDR2 FQGNSA. This CDR3 spans 16 amino acids. Written as DNA, the CDR3 is TGTGCCAGCAGCTTACAGGGAGGACCATTCTACAATGAGCAGTTCTTC. Translated, it gives CASSLQGGPFYNEQFF.

This chain links TRBV19 with TRBJ2-1; D unresolved. The CDR3 runs 13 residues. Germline CDR1 and CDR2: LNHDA and SQIVND (reference sequence). Trimming removed 3 bases from V and 2 bases from J, with 5 bases in between. CDR3 sequence: CASSIPPYNEQFF. The CDR3 DNA is TGTGCCAGTAGTATCCCTCCCTACAATGAGCAGTTCTTC.

This clonotype was seen a few times. This rearrangement joins TRBV7-2 to TRBJ2-1; 13 bases match TRBD2. The V and J ends lost 2 bases and 7 bases, in that order; junction bases with no gene match: 2. From germline, CDR1 is SGHTA and CDR2 FQGNSA. The CDR3 totals 15 residues. This chain's CDR3 is CASSLLTSGRNEQFF. As DNA, the CDR3 is TGTGCCAGCAGCTTATTGACTAGCGGGAGGAATGAGCAGTTCTTC.

This clonotype occurred many times. This chain uses TRBV7-2 with TRBJ2-5; D is ambiguous. Per germline, CDR1 SGHTA and CDR2 FQGNSA. This CDR3 has 13 residues. V was clipped by 5 bases and J by 1 base, with 8 bases between them. CDR3 DNA: TGTGCCAGCAGCAAAAGCACCCAAGAGACCCAGTACTTC. This codes for CASSKSTQETQYF. Supplemented by reference TRBV7-2 and TRBJ2-5, the full variable domain reads GAGVSQSPSNKVTEKGKDVELRCDPISGHTALYWYRQSLGQGLEFLIYFQGNSAPDKSGLPSDRFSAERTGGSVSTLTIQRTQQEDSAVYLCASSKSTQETQYFGPGTRLLVL.

This clonotype has at least ten counts. The rearrangement links TRBV30 to TRBJ2-7; 7 bases agree with TRBD1. Germline CDR1 is GTSNPN and CDR2 is SVGIG (reference sequence). This CDR3 region has 14 residues. Trimming took 4 bases from V and 1 from J; bases not matched to a gene: 7. The CDR3 spells CAWTRQGASYEQYF. The CDR3 DNA follows: TGTGCCTGGACTAGACAGGGAGCTTCCTACGAGCAGTACTTC.

This clonotype was seen a handful of times. The chain carries TRBV4-2 and TRBJ1-1; D is possibly TRBD1 (6 bases). The CDR3 covers 15 residues. The germline V gene has CDR1 LGHNA and CDR2 YNFKEQ. The V and J ends lost 5 bases and 4 bases respectively, with 17 bases between them. As DNA, the CDR3 is TGTGCCAGCAGCACCGGAACAGGGACGAGCACTGAAGCTTTCTTT. This translates into CASSTGTGTSTEAFF.

On this clonotype: Just one base apart from a much larger clone, this may be a read error. This sequence joins TRBV9 and TRBJ2-7; D is perhaps TRBD1 or TRBD2 (5 bases each). V dropped 0 bases and J dropped 5 bases, with 6 bases sitting between them. The CDR3 is 12 amino acids. Looked up from germline, CDR1 is SGDLS and CDR2 is YYNGEE. This CDR3 reads CASSVGGDEQYF. The DNA for the CDR3 is TGTGCCAGCAGCGTAGGAGGGGACGAGCAGTACTTC.

This clonotype was seen ten or more times. The chain joins TRBV12-3 or TRBV12-4 to TRBJ2-7, with 10 nucleotides matching TRBD1. CDR3 length: 14 amino acids. Unmatched junction bases numbered 4, after V lost 4 bases and J lost 4 bases. CDR3 region: CASSSDRGKYEQYF. In DNA form, the CDR3 reads TGTGCCAGCAGTTCGGACAGGGGGAAGTACGAGCAGTACTTC.